The 8 T cell receptor beta chains given below trace back to one sample, sequenced in a study of blood T cell repertoires in COVID-19. The repertoire was sequenced with immunoSEQ multiplex PCR; TCRdb's copy has only in-frame clones and lacks some. The sample has about 160,000 clones; around 92% are singletons. Specimen: peripheral blood. Receptors originate from a young man with COVID-19, enrolled during active disease.

V gene TRBV10-1 combines with J gene TRBJ1-2, with 8 positions matching TRBD1. V was pared by 2 bases and J by 8 bases, with 10 bases of the junction left unmatched. The germline V gene encodes CDR1 WNHNN and CDR2 SYGVQD (reference sequence). CDR3 length: 15 residues. The CDR3 here is CASSERGRGLKGYTF. CDR3 in DNA: TGCGCCAGCAGTGAGAGGGGCAGGGGGCTGAAAGGCTACACCTTC.

The genes are TRBV4-3 and TRBJ2-2; maybe TRBD1 (6 bases). The CDR3 has 14 amino acids. Trimming took off 5 bases at V and 6 bases at J, with 13 bases between the two ends. The germline V gene encodes CDR1 LGHNA and CDR2 YSLEER. DNA for the CDR3: TGCGCCAGCAGCAATCACAGGGAATCCGGGGAGCTGTTTTTT. Its translation: CASSNHRESGELFF.

This chain uses TRBV19 with TRBJ2-5; a possible D gene is TRBD2 (6 bases). V shed 6 bases and J shed 5 bases, with 10 bases lying between them. This CDR3 is 12 amino acids long. Germline lookup yields CDR1 LNHDA and CDR2 SQIVND (reference sequence). DNA for the CDR3: TGTGCCAGTAGACGGGGAGGCGAGACCCAGTACTTC. Translating it yields CASRRGGETQYF. Full variable domain (remainder filled in from reference TRBV19 and TRBJ2-5): DGGITQSPKYLFRKEGQNVTLSCEQNLNHDAMYWYRQDPGQGLRLIYYSQIVNDFQKGDIAEGYSVSREKKESFPLTVTSAQKNPTAFYLCASRRGGETQYFGPGTRLLVL.

V gene TRBV6-5 combines with J gene TRBJ1-6; TRBD1 matches at 9 bases. Trimming removed 5 bases from V and 10 bases from J; junction bases left unmatched: 6. CDR3 length: 14 amino acids. Germline V gene lookup returns CDR1 MNHEY and CDR2 SVGAGI. The CDR3 sequence: CASSTTGGYSPLHF. The DNA for the CDR3 is TGTGCCAGCAGTACGACAGGGGGGTACTCACCCCTCCACTTT.

V and J are TRBV19 and TRBJ1-5; 7 nucleotides match TRBD1. There are 17 residues in the CDR3. Germline V gene data show CDR1 as LNHDA and CDR2 as SQIVND (reference sequence). The J segment lost 7 bases and the V segment lost 7 bases, leaving 19 bases of the junction unmatched. CDR3 amino acids: CASTWDSQRPGIQPQHF. The CDR3 nucleotides are TGTGCCAGTACCTGGGACAGCCAACGGCCCGGCATACAGCCCCAGCATTTT.

The rearrangement links TRBV5-1 to TRBJ2-2; perhaps TRBD1 as D (5 bases). The ends were cut back, 2 bases at V and 4 bases at J, with 9 bases in the middle. There are 14 residues in the CDR3. CDR1 SGHRS and CDR2 YFSETQ come from the germline V gene. The CDR3 reads CASSLQAATGELFF. Here the CDR3 DNA reads TGCGCCAGCAGCTTACAGGCGGCCACCGGGGAGCTGTTTTTT.

The gene calls are TRBV7-3 and TRBJ2-3; tentative D call: TRBD1 (5 bases). The CDR3 runs to 15 residues. The germline V gene has CDR1 SGHTA and CDR2 FQGTGA. The V and J ends lost 1 base and 0 bases respectively, with 8 bases between them. CDR3 nucleotides: TGTGCCAGCAGCTTAAAGGGGCTTAGCACAGATACGCAGTATTTT. It codes for CASSLKGLSTDTQYF. Complete variable domain (other parts from reference TRBV7-3 and TRBJ2-3): GAGVSQTPSNKVTEKGKYVELRCDPISGHTALYWYRQSLGQGPEFLIYFQGTGAADDSGLPNDRFFAVRPEGSVSTLKIQRTERGDSAVYLCASSLKGLSTDTQYFGPGTRLTVL.

V usage is TRBV5-1 and J usage is TRBJ2-1; a possible D gene is TRBD2 (6 bases). V was trimmed by 0 bases and J by 2 bases, leaving 12 bases between them. Germline CDR1 SGHRS, CDR2 YFSETQ. The length of the CDR3 is 16 residues. CDR3 nucleotides: TGCGCCAGCAGCTTGGTGGGGGGAGGCCCCTACAATGAGCAGTTCTTC. Translation: CASSLVGGGPYNEQFF.